The 32 T cell receptor beta chains in this list originate from one sample, sequenced in a study of T cell responses to AZD1222 COVID-19 vaccine. Measured with immunoSEQ multiplex PCR; TCRdb has only the in-frame clones, and not every one. The profile shows 95,000 to 150,000 clones, around 85% of them singletons. Material: peripheral blood, obtained on day 0 of AZD1222 vaccination. Receptors were obtained from an adult in good health.

This clone showed up just a few times. The J gene is TRBJ2-1, the V gene TRBV9; TRBD2 agrees at 7 bases. V was clipped by 4 bases and J by 2 bases; unmatched bases: 6. The CDR3 runs 15 residues. Germline V lookup: CDR1 SGDLS, CDR2 YYNGEE. The CDR3 DNA is TGTGCCAGCAGCCCAGACGGGAGGACCTACAATGAGCAGTTCTTC. Its translation: CASSPDGRTYNEQFF.

The chain carries TRBV11-3 and TRBJ2-3, with 8 bases matching TRBD1. J was trimmed by 5 bases and V by 5 bases; bases with no gene match: 15. This CDR3 comprises 17 residues. CDR1 is SGHNT and CDR2 is YENEEA in the germline V gene. The CDR3 sequence is CASSQTPTGDSRDTQYF. The CDR3 DNA reads TGTGCCAGCAGCCAAACCCCGACAGGGGACTCCAGAGATACGCAGTATTTT.

Only a few counts were recorded for this clone. The rearrangement links TRBV3-1 (or the pseudogene TRBV3-2) to TRBJ1-1; possibly TRBD1 for D (5 bases). Germline V lookup: CDR1 LGHDT, CDR2 YNNKEL (reference sequence). Trimming removed 1 base at V and 3 bases at J, with 21 bases between. The CDR3 has 18 amino acids. The CDR3: CASSQGPWGRARDTEAFF. For the CDR3, the DNA is TGTGCCAGCAGCCAAGGACCCTGGGGACGCGCCAGGGACACTGAAGCTTTCTTT.

This clone was detected only a few times. J is TRBJ2-3 and V is TRBV11-3, with 10 nucleotides matching TRBD2. The CDR3 loop spans 15 amino acids. V dropped 5 bases and J dropped 1; count of bases not matched to a gene: 3. CDR1 is SGHNT, CDR2 YENEEA, per germline. The chain's CDR3 is CASSPGTSGTDTQYF. CDR3 DNA: TGTGCCAGCAGCCCCGGGACTAGCGGCACAGATACGCAGTATTTT.

This clone has just one count. The rearrangement links TRBV7-2 to TRBJ2-1; 11 bases are a match to TRBD2. The V gene's germline CDR1 is SGHTA and CDR2 FQGNSA. There are 18 residues in the CDR3. The V segment lost 5 bases and the J segment 5 bases; nucleotides outside the gene matches: 14. The CDR3 sequence: CASSPGSGGAVGDNEQFF. The CDR3 region has the DNA TGTGCCAGCAGCCCCGGTAGCGGGGGGGCCGTCGGGGACAATGAGCAGTTCTTC.

The chain carries TRBV29-1 and TRBJ2-6, with D perhaps TRBD1 (5 bases). CDR3 size: 16 residues. Germline CDR1 and CDR2: SQVTM and ANQGSEA. V lost 1 base, J lost 4 bases, and 14 bases lay in between. The chain's CDR3 is CSVEVGSGFGANVLTF. CDR3 DNA: TGCAGCGTTGAAGTAGGGTCAGGGTTCGGGGCCAACGTCCTGACTTTC. Full variable domain (missing parts from reference TRBV29-1 and TRBJ2-6): SAVISQKPSRDICQRGTSLTIQCQVDSQVTMMFWYRQQPGQSLTLIATANQGSEATYESGFVIDKFPISRPNLTFSTLTVSNMSPEDSSIYLCSVEVGSGFGANVLTFGAGSRLTVL.

The chain recombines TRBV5-4 with TRBJ2-2; D remains ambiguous. This CDR3 spans 12 amino acids. Germline CDR1 reads SGHNT; CDR2 reads YYREEE (reference sequence). Trimming removed 2 bases at V and 6 bases at J, with 5 bases between. Here the CDR3 DNA reads TGTGCCAGCAGCTTACAGTCCGGGGAGCTGTTTTTT. Protein sequence: CASSLQSGELFF.

The rearrangement links TRBV28 to TRBJ1-3, with D hard to call. The V gene lost 6 bases and the J gene lost 1 base, with 13 bases spanning the gap. The CDR3 totals 15 residues. The germline V gene has CDR1 MDHEN and CDR2 SYDVKM. The CDR3 here is CASSLGLQSGNTIYF. The CDR3 region has the DNA TGTGCCAGCAGCTTAGGTTTACAATCTGGAAACACCATATATTTT.

The rearrangement joins TRBV6-5 to TRBJ2-3; D not certain. CDR1 is MNHEY and CDR2 is SVGAGI in the germline V gene. V dropped 4 bases and J dropped 6 bases, with 11 bases sitting between them. The CDR3 loop spans 13 amino acids. The CDR3 is CASSFDPNDTQYF. The CDR3 nucleotides read TGTGCCAGCAGTTTTGATCCCAACGATACGCAGTATTTT.

The chain uses TRBV7-2 and TRBJ1-1; D is uncertain. This CDR3 comprises 13 residues. CDR1 is SGHTA and CDR2 is FQGNSA in the germline V gene. Trimming took 5 bases from V and 1 from J, leaving 8 bases between them. The CDR3 bases are TGTGCCAGCAGCATCGAAGGGAACACTGAAGCTTTCTTT. Translated, it gives CASSIEGNTEAFF.

CDR3 residues: CASSSGGPRGYEQYF. In nucleotides, the CDR3 is TGTGCCAGCAGCTCAGGCGGGCCGAGGGGCTACGAGCAGTACTTC. The chain has TRBV7-2 and TRBJ2-7; D assignment may be TRBD1 or TRBD2 (5 bases each). This CDR3 has 15 residues. V was trimmed by 4 bases and J by 3 bases, leaving 16 bases between them. CDR1 is SGHTA and CDR2 is FQGNSA in the germline V gene. The whole variable domain, remainder taken from reference TRBV7-2 and TRBJ2-7, is GAGVSQSPSNKVTEKGKDVELRCDPISGHTALYWYRQSLGQGLEFLIYFQGNSAPDKSGLPSDRFSAERTGGSVSTLTIQRTQQEDSAVYLCASSSGGPRGYEQYFGPGTRLTVT.

The chain has TRBV5-5 and TRBJ2-1, with D tentatively TRBD1 (6 bases). V was clipped by 0 bases and J by 4 bases, with 11 bases between them. Germline lookup yields CDR1 SGHKS and CDR2 YYEKEE (reference sequence). The CDR3 runs to 15 residues. Here the CDR3 DNA reads TGTGCCAGCAGCTTGGGAGCGCAGGGGTACAATGAGCAGTTCTTC. Its protein is CASSLGAQGYNEQFF. Filled out from reference TRBV5-5 and TRBJ2-1, the complete variable domain reads DAGVTQSPTHLIKTRGQQVTLRCSPISGHKSVSWYQQVLGQGPQFIFQYYEKEERGRGNFPDRFSARQFPNYSSELNVNALLLGDSALYLCASSLGAQGYNEQFFGPGTRLTVL.

This clone has only a few counts. This rearrangement joins TRBV28 to TRBJ1-6, with 10 bases that match TRBD1. The CDR3 loop spans 13 amino acids. V lost 11 bases and J lost 7; bases outside the gene matches: 5. CDR1 MDHEN and CDR2 SYDVKM come from the germline V gene. Here the CDR3 DNA reads TGTGCCGGAAAGACAGGGGGCAATTCACCCCTCCACTTT. Translated: CAGKTGGNSPLHF. The full variable domain, its missing parts supplied by reference TRBV28 and TRBJ1-6, is DVKVTQSSRYLVKRTGEKVFLECVQDMDHENMFWYRQDPGLGLRLIYFSYDVKMKEKGDIPEGYSVSREKKERFSLILESASTNQTSMYLCAGKTGGNSPLHFGNGTRLTVT.

This clone was counted many times. V gene TRBV27 combines with J gene TRBJ1-6; D may be TRBD1 (5 bases). Germline V CDR1 and CDR2: MNHEY, SMNVEV (reference sequence). Trimming took 8 bases from V and 7 from J, leaving 24 bases between them. This CDR3 is built from 17 residues. The DNA for the CDR3 is TGTGCCAGCGGCGGCCCCCGCAGGGATTTAAGGAATTCACCCCTCCACTTT. It specifies CASGGPRRDLRNSPLHF.

V is TRBV27 and J is TRBJ1-5; D call uncertain. This CDR3 is built from 15 residues. The V gene's germline CDR1 is MNHEY and CDR2 SMNVEV (reference sequence). V was cut by 5 bases and J by 4 bases, with 15 bases left in between. The CDR3 loop is CASSQGPRGNQPQHF. CDR3 sequence (DNA): TGTGCCAGCAGTCAAGGGCCTAGAGGGAATCAGCCCCAGCATTTT.

The chain combines TRBV11-2 with TRBJ2-3, with D possibly matching TRBD2 (5 bases). The germline V and J ends were trimmed by 5 bases and 3 bases, with 12 bases remaining between them. The CDR3 length is 14 residues. CDR1 is SGHAT and CDR2 is FQNNGV in the germline V gene. CDR3 protein: CASSPFGGTDTQYF. CDR3 bases: TGTGCCAGCAGCCCGTTTGGAGGTACAGATACGCAGTATTTT.

The V call is TRBV5-5, the J call TRBJ1-2; 11 positions agree with TRBD1. The V segment lost 5 bases and the J segment 3 bases; nucleotides outside the gene matches: 3. CDR3 length: 14 amino acids. CDR1 and CDR2 (germline): SGHKS, YYEKEE (reference sequence). As DNA, the CDR3 is TGTGCCAGCAGACGGACAGGGGGCGACTATGGCTACACCTTC. Translating gives CASRRTGGDYGYTF.

The chain links TRBV7-9 to TRBJ2-3, with no clear D. V lost 6 bases to trimming and J lost 4 bases, with 8 bases between them. Germline CDR1 and CDR2: SEHNR and FQNEAQ (reference sequence). The CDR3 runs 12 residues. This CDR3 reads CASSSTSDTQYF. The CDR3 DNA follows: TGTGCCAGCAGTTCCACCTCAGATACGCAGTATTTT.

The V gene is TRBV5-1, the J gene TRBJ1-6; possible D gene TRBD1, 5 bases. The CDR3 length is 15 residues. Germline CDR1 SGHRS, CDR2 YFSETQ. V was pared by 0 bases and J by 8 bases, with 12 bases between. The CDR3 is CASSLEGNKYSPLHF. DNA for the CDR3: TGCGCCAGCAGCTTGGAGGGGAACAAATATTCACCCCTCCACTTT.

The rearrangement uses TRBV5-5 and TRBJ1-1; D not resolved. From germline, CDR1 is SGHKS and CDR2 YYEKEE (reference sequence). V shed 0 bases and J shed 5 bases, with 20 bases lying between them. CDR3 length: 17 residues. The DNA of the CDR3 is TGTGCCAGCAGCTTGGCCAGTCCGGCAGACGGACGAACTGAAGCTTTCTTT. Translation: CASSLASPADGRTEAFF.

J is TRBJ2-1 and V is TRBV3-1 (or the pseudogene TRBV3-2); 7 nucleotides agree with TRBD1. The V gene end was trimmed by 5 bases and the J gene end by 3 bases; junction bases not matched to a gene: 13. The CDR3 loop spans 17 amino acids. Germline V gene lookup returns CDR1 LGHDT and CDR2 YNNKEL (reference sequence). The DNA of the CDR3 is TGTGCCAGCAGCAAAAGAGCCCCCGGGACAGACTACAATGAGCAGTTCTTC. Translation gives CASSKRAPGTDYNEQFF.

The CDR3 loop reads CASSNAGAYEQYF. The CDR3, as DNA: TGTGCCAGCAGCAACGCAGGGGCCTACGAGCAGTACTTC. This chain uses TRBV5-6 with TRBJ2-7; tentatively, D is TRBD1 (6 bases). The germline V gene encodes CDR1 SGHDT and CDR2 YYEEEE. The CDR3 contains 13 residues. V lost 4 bases to trimming and J lost 2 bases, with 10 bases between them.

J is TRBJ2-1 and V is TRBV4-2, with 12 bases that match TRBD2. Germline V gives CDR1 LGHNA, CDR2 YNFKEQ. CDR3 size: 16 residues. The V and J ends lost 1 base and 3 bases, in that order; junction bases with no gene match: 1. The CDR3 DNA reads as TGTGCCAGCAGCCAAGCGGGACTAGCGGGCTACAATGAGCAGTTCTTC. It specifies CASSQAGLAGYNEQFF.

This clone was counted a few times. The chain links TRBV5-4 to TRBJ2-5, with D unresolved. There are 15 residues in the CDR3. Trimming left V 5 bases short and J 2 bases short, with 16 bases between. CDR1 and CDR2 from the germline V gene are SGHNT and YYREEE (reference sequence). CDR3 in DNA: TGTGCCAGCAGTTCTACCGGGCCCAGTCAAGAGACCCAGTACTTC. Translating it yields CASSSTGPSQETQYF. The variable domain in full, with the rest retrieved from reference TRBV5-4 and TRBJ2-5, is ETGVTQSPTHLIKTRGQQVTLRCSSQSGHNTVSWYQQALGQGPQFIFQYYREEENGRGNFPPRFSGLQFPNYSSELNVNALELDDSALYLCASSSTGPSQETQYFGPGTRLLVL.

The chain uses TRBV7-2 and TRBJ1-1; the D gene is possibly TRBD1 (6 bases). Germline CDR1 and CDR2: SGHTA and FQGNSA. The CDR3 consists of 16 residues. V lost 3 bases to trimming and J lost 2 bases, with 16 bases between them. CDR3 sequence: CASSFRRTDSNTEAFF. The CDR3, as DNA: TGTGCCAGCAGCTTCCGCCGGACAGATAGTAACACTGAAGCTTTCTTT.

The gene calls are TRBV2 and TRBJ2-3; D may match TRBD1 or TRBD2 (5 bases each). The V gene's germline CDR1 is SNHLY and CDR2 FYNNEI. The CDR3 is 13 residues long. The V gene lost 8 bases and the J gene lost 1 base, with 10 bases spanning the gap. The CDR3 is CASGGVGTDTQYF. CDR3 bases: TGTGCCAGCGGGGGAGTGGGCACAGATACGCAGTATTTT.

V usage is TRBV13 and J usage is TRBJ2-7, with D uncertain. V was trimmed by 0 bases and J by 1 base, leaving 7 bases between them. The CDR3 length is 14 residues. Germline lookup yields CDR1 PRHDT and CDR2 FYEKMQ (reference sequence). The CDR3 nucleotides read TGTGCCAGCAGCTTAGGCCTAAGATCCTACGAGCAGTACTTC. This encodes CASSLGLRSYEQYF.

This chain joins TRBV7-8 and TRBJ2-2, with a tentative D call TRBD2 (7 bases). The CDR3 contains 12 residues. The V gene's germline CDR1 is SGHVS and CDR2 FQNEAQ. Trimming took 8 bases from V and 7 from J, leaving 11 bases between them. The CDR3 DNA follows: TGTGCCAGCCTCGGGGGGCGCGGGGAGCTGTTTTTT. Encoded protein: CASLGGRGELFF. Supplemented by reference TRBV7-8 and TRBJ2-2, the full variable domain reads GAGVSQSPRYKVAKRGQDVALRCDPISGHVSLFWYQQALGQGPEFLTYFQNEAQLDKSGLPSDRFFAERPEGSVSTLKIQRTQQEDSAVYLCASLGGRGELFFGEGSRLTVL.

The CDR3 DNA sequence: TGTGCCAGCAGTTTGCGGGACTTAGGGGGAACCTTC. Translated, it gives CASSLRDLGGTF. The gene calls are TRBV12-3 or TRBV12-4 and TRBJ1-2, with D perhaps TRBD1 (6 bases). CDR3 length equals 12 residues. Deletions cut 3 bases from V and 14 bases from J, with 16 bases between.

V gene TRBV19 combines with J gene TRBJ2-2, with 10 positions matching TRBD2. V trimming: 10 bases; J trimming: 5 bases; junction bases outside the gene matches: 4. The CDR3 contains 13 residues. Germline V gives CDR1 LNHDA, CDR2 SQIVND (reference sequence). CDR3 coding DNA: TGTGCCACCCAGCGGGGGGGTACCGGGGAGCTGTTTTTT. Translating gives CATQRGGTGELFF.

The chain recombines TRBV7-9 with TRBJ2-7; D assignment may be TRBD1 or TRBD2 (5 bases each). V dropped 6 bases and J dropped 4 bases, with 10 bases sitting between them. This CDR3 has 12 residues. Per the germline V gene, CDR1 is SEHNR and CDR2 is FQNEAQ (reference sequence). The CDR3 loop is CASSRGGYEQYF. The CDR3 DNA reads TGTGCCAGCAGTCGGGGCGGATACGAGCAGTACTTC.

The rearrangement joins TRBV28 to TRBJ2-1; TRBD2 is a possible D gene (5 bases). The CDR3 loop spans 15 amino acids. The germline V gene has CDR1 MDHEN and CDR2 SYDVKM. Trimming cost V 4 bases and J 8 bases, with 18 bases left between them. The CDR3 sequence: CASSSLLDISHEQFF. The DNA for the CDR3 is TGTGCCAGCAGTTCTTTACTAGACATTTCCCATGAGCAGTTCTTC. Supplemented by reference TRBV28 and TRBJ2-1, the full variable domain reads DVKVTQSSRYLVKRTGEKVFLECVQDMDHENMFWYRQDPGLGLRLIYFSYDVKMKEKGDIPEGYSVSREKKERFSLILESASTNQTSMYLCASSSLLDISHEQFFGPGTRLTVL.